Below, one T cell receptor beta chain is given with its context. This could be a read error, since a much larger clone is one nucleotide away. Bulk TCR libraries used previously described methods and listed TCR primers. TCRdb re-called the PCR reads with MiXCR, one entry per CDR3 protein. The data show about half a million distinct CDR3 sequences, with around a fifth seen just once and under 0.85% held by the top ten. The data originate from a study of molecular identifiers for immune sequencing clone quantification. CDR1 is SGHVS, CDR2 FNYEAQ, per germline. This CDR3 region has 16 residues. This receptor was obtained from a human donor in good health. Some libraries in this study had Jurkat cell RNA spiked in. The sequencing input was naive CD8+ T cells from blood, with Jurkat cell RNA spiked in. The subset denotes: FACS-sorted CD8+CD4-CCR7+CD45RA+ naive T cells. V is TRBV7-6 and J is TRBJ1-5, with 8 bases that match TRBD1. The CDR3 coding sequence is TGTACCAGCAGCCCGGGACAGGCCTATAGCAATCAGCCCCAGCATTTT. This codes for CTSSPGQAYSNQPQHF.